This T cell receptor beta chain appears in the sequencing data of a study of beta chain features in type 1 diabetes. Overall study context: Age, gender and cell yields were similar between patients and healthy donors. Summed over all samples, the examined sorted cells came to 85 million to 140 million.

Purities over 95% were achieved in all sorted populations. The study, taken as a whole, reports: Among patients with Type 1 diabetes, TCRB CDR3s were moderately but significantly shorter in every one of the four CD4+ subsets.

Details on this clone: What it recognizes is unknown.

This CDR3 contains 12 residues. V dropped 4 bases and J dropped 9 bases, with 11 bases sitting between them. Germline V gives CDR1 SGHRS, CDR2 YFSETQ. TCRB transcripts that were expressed got sequenced, as all of the isolated RNA had been reverse transcribed. Assay: immunoSEQ multiplex PCR; the TCRdb copy retains only in-frame clones and omits some. The data hold 280,000 or so clones, with over 12% observed a single time. The chain links TRBV5-1 to TRBJ2-1; D possibly corresponds to TRBD2 (6 bases). The receptor was isolated from a man between 18 and 29 years old with type 1 diabetes. Sequencing used naive CD4+ T cells from blood. CDR3 DNA sequence: TGCGCCAGCAGCCAGAATAGCGGTGAGCAGTTCTTC. Translation: CASSQNSGEQFF.